One and the same sample provided the 13 T cell receptor beta chains below, sequenced in a study of blood T cell repertoires in COVID-19. Clones were sequenced by immunoSEQ multiplex PCR, and TCRdb holds only the in-frame ones, with some missing. In the table there are roughly 95,000 clones, about 84% of which are singletons. Source material: peripheral blood. The receptors were sampled from a human donor in a cohort sampled during active COVID-19.

The V call is TRBV7-9, the J call TRBJ2-5, with D hard to call. The CDR3 is 14 amino acids. Trimming pared 5 bases from V and 2 bases from J, leaving 12 bases between. Germline assignment: CDR1 SEHNR and CDR2 FQNEAQ (reference sequence). The CDR3 protein is CASSVDTLQETQYF. For the CDR3, the DNA is TGTGCCAGCAGCGTTGACACCCTGCAAGAGACCCAGTACTTC.

This clone has only one observation. The gene calls are TRBV14 and TRBJ2-2; TRBD2 matches at 15 bases. This CDR3 spans 19 amino acids. Germline CDR1 reads SGHDN; CDR2 reads FVKESK. J was trimmed by 6 bases and V by 5 bases; bases with no gene match: 13. The CDR3 nucleotides are TGTGCCAGCAGCAACCGGATTCCGGGACTAGCGGGAGGCGCCGGGGAGCTGTTTTTT. This sequence encodes CASSNRIPGLAGGAGELFF.

V is TRBV28 and J is TRBJ1-3; TRBD1 might be the D (6 bases). V lost 5 bases and J 1 base, leaving 9 bases between the germline ends. The CDR3 is 14 residues long. Germline CDR1 is MDHEN and CDR2 is SYDVKM. CDR3 bases: TGTGCCAGCAGTCTGACAGGTTCTGGAAACACCATATATTTT. Translated: CASSLTGSGNTIYF. Full variable domain (missing parts from reference TRBV28 and TRBJ1-3): DVKVTQSSRYLVKRTGEKVFLECVQDMDHENMFWYRQDPGLGLRLIYFSYDVKMKEKGDIPEGYSVSREKKERFSLILESASTNQTSMYLCASSLTGSGNTIYFGEGSWLTVV.

The chain combines TRBV18 with TRBJ1-3; tentative D call: TRBD1 (6 bases). V was trimmed by 3 bases and J by 1 base, leaving 13 bases between them. The CDR3 length is 16 residues. Per the germline V gene, CDR1 is KGHSH and CDR2 is LQKENI. The DNA of the CDR3 is TGTGCCAGCTCACCCTCCTTAACAGGGTCTGGAAACACCATATATTTT. As protein: CASSPSLTGSGNTIYF.

This clone came up once. The chain recombines TRBV5-4 with TRBJ1-1; 7 positions agree with TRBD1. Germline V gene lookup returns CDR1 SGHNT and CDR2 YYREEE (reference sequence). This CDR3 comprises 14 residues. V was clipped by 3 bases and J by 2 bases; unmatched bases: 4. The CDR3 DNA reads as TGTGCCAGCAGCTGGGGACAGACAAACACTGAAGCTTTCTTT. Its translation is CASSWGQTNTEAFF.

This chain links TRBV5-6 with TRBJ2-1; 8 nucleotides agree with TRBD2. The CDR3 spans 17 residues. V lost 4 bases to trimming and J lost 0 bases; unmatched junction nucleotides: 9. Germline lookup yields CDR1 SGHDT and CDR2 YYEEEE. This chain's CDR3 is CASSPGQSGSSYNEQFF. CDR3 coding DNA: TGTGCCAGCAGCCCCGGACAGAGCGGGAGCTCCTACAATGAGCAGTTCTTC.

The rearrangement links TRBV9 to TRBJ2-1; D possibly corresponds to TRBD1 (5 bases). The CDR3 consists of 14 residues. Looked up from germline, CDR1 is SGDLS and CDR2 is YYNGEE. The V gene lost 4 bases and the J gene lost 5 bases, with 13 bases spanning the gap. CDR3 in amino acids: CASSFTTVNNEQFF. The CDR3 DNA follows: TGTGCCAGCAGCTTTACGACAGTAAACAATGAGCAGTTCTTC.

V gene TRBV6-5 combines with J gene TRBJ2-1; 7 nucleotides line up with TRBD1. Trimming took 0 bases from V and 7 from J; bases not matched to a gene: 6. Germline V gene lookup returns CDR1 MNHEY and CDR2 SVGAGI. This CDR3 is 15 amino acids long. CDR3 residues: CASSYSMQGVNEQFF. The CDR3, as DNA: TGTGCCAGCAGTTACTCGATGCAGGGGGTGAATGAGCAGTTCTTC.

CDR3 nucleotide sequence: TGTGCCAGCTCACCAAGACAGGGGAGCTCCTACGAGCAGTACTTC. It codes for CASSPRQGSSYEQYF. This rearrangement joins TRBV18 to TRBJ2-7; 8 bases map to TRBD1. The CDR3 is 15 residues long. Germline V gene data show CDR1 as KGHSH and CDR2 as LQKENI. The V segment lost 2 bases and the J segment 0 bases; nucleotides outside the gene matches: 3.

The chain joins TRBV5-1 to TRBJ2-3; perhaps TRBD2 as D (6 bases). The V end was cut by 0 bases, the J end by 0 bases, with 11 bases between. Per the germline V gene, CDR1 is SGHRS and CDR2 is YFSETQ. The CDR3 contains 16 residues. In DNA, the CDR3 is TGCGCCAGCAGCTTGGTAGTTAGCGGAAGCACAGATACGCAGTATTTT. Protein sequence: CASSLVVSGSTDTQYF.

The table lists this clone with a count of one. The J gene is TRBJ2-5, the V gene TRBV24-1; D might be TRBD1 (5 bases). Germline CDR1 and CDR2: KGHDR and SFDVKD. This CDR3 has 16 residues. Trimming removed 4 bases at V and 2 bases at J, with 16 bases between. CDR3 amino acids: CATSDPGPKEQETQYF. The DNA of the CDR3 is TGTGCCACCAGTGACCCAGGGCCGAAAGAACAAGAGACCCAGTACTTC.

V gene TRBV11-2 combines with J gene TRBJ1-1; D call uncertain. V was cut by 1 base and J by 11 bases, with 11 bases left in between. The CDR3 is 12 amino acids. Germline V gives CDR1 SGHAT, CDR2 FQNNGV. Written as DNA, the CDR3 is TGTGCCAGCAGCTTAGCCGGCCCGGGGGCTTTCTTT. Protein sequence: CASSLAGPGAFF.

The chain recombines TRBV18 with TRBJ1-5; 9 nucleotides agree with TRBD1. V gave up 6 bases and J gave up 0 bases; unmatched junction bases: 9. The CDR3 is 17 residues long. Germline V gene lookup returns CDR1 KGHSH and CDR2 LQKENI. The CDR3 loop is CASSPLGTGNSNQPQHF. As DNA, the CDR3 is TGTGCCAGCTCGCCCCTAGGGACAGGGAATAGCAATCAGCCCCAGCATTTT.